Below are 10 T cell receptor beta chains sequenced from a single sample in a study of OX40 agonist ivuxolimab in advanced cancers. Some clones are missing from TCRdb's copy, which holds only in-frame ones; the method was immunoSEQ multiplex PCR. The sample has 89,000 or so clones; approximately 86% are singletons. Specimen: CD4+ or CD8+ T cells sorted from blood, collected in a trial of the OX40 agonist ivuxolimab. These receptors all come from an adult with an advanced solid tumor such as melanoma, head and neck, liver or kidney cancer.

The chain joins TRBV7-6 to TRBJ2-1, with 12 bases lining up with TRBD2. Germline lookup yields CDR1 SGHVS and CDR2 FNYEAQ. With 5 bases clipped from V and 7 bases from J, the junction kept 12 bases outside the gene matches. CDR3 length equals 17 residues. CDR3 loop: CASSPLAGGPLANEQFF. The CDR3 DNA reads TGTGCCAGCAGCCCCCTAGCGGGAGGGCCCCTAGCGAATGAGCAGTTCTTC.

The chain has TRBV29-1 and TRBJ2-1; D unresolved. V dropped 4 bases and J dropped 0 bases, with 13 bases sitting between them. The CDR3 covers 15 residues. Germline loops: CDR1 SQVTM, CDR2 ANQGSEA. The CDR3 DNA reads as TGCAGCGTTGTTAGTGGCGGCCGCTCCTACAATGAGCAGTTCTTC. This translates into CSVVSGGRSYNEQFF.

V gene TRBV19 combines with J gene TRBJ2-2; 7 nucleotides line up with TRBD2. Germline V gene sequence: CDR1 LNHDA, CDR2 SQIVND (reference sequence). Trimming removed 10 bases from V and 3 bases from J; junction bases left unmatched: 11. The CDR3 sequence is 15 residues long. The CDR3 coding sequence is TGTGCCACCCCTAAGGGGCTAGCGGACACCGGGGAGCTGTTTTTT. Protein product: CATPKGLADTGELFF.

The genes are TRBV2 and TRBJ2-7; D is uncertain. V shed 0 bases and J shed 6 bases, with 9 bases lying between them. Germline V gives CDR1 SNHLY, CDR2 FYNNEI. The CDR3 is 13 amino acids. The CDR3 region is CASSEANGSEQYF. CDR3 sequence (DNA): TGTGCCAGCAGTGAAGCGAATGGGTCCGAGCAGTACTTC.

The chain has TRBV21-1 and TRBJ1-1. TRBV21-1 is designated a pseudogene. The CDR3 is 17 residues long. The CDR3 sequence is CASSNRMRGHGNTEAFF. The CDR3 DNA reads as TGTGCCAGCAGCAATAGGATGAGGGGTCATGGGAACACTGAAGCTTTCTTT.

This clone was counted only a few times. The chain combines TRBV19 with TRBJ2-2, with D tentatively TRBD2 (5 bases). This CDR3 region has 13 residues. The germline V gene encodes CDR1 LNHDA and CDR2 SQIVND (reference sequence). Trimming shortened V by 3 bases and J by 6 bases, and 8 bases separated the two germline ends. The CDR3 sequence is CASSIRAAGELFF. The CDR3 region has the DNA TGTGCCAGTAGTATCAGAGCGGCCGGGGAGCTGTTTTTT.

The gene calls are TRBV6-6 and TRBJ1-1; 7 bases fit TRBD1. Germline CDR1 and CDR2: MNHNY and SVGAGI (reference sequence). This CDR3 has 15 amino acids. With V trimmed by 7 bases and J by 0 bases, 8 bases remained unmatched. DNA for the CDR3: TGTGCCAGCAATAGACAGGGAAACCTGAACACTGAAGCTTTCTTT. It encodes CASNRQGNLNTEAFF.

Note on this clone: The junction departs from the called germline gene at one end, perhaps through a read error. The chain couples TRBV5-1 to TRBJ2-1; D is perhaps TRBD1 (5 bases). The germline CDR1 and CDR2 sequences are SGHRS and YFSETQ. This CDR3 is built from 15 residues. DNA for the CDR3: TGCGCCAGCAGCTTGAGGGGCCCCTCCGACAATGAGCAGTTCTTC. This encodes CASSLRGPSDNEQFF.

The DNA of the CDR3 is TGTGCCAGCAGTCTTTCCACCCCCAATCAGCCCCAGCATTTT. Its translation: CASSLSTPNQPQHF. The V gene is TRBV28, the J gene TRBJ1-5; D is ambiguous. Trimming pared 5 bases from V and 3 bases from J, leaving 11 bases between. The CDR3 length is 14 residues. Germline V gene sequence: CDR1 MDHEN, CDR2 SYDVKM.

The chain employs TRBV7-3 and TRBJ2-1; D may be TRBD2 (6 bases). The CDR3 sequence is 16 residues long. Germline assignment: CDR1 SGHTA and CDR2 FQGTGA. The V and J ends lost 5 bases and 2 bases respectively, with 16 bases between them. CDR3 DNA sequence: TGTGCCAGCAGCCCCACGGGGGTAGCGGCCTACAATGAGCAGTTCTTC. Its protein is CASSPTGVAAYNEQFF.